The clone carrying this T cell receptor (beta chain) was seen a few times. The sample originates from a study of T-cell memory formation after mild COVID-19. The CDR3 loop spans 13 amino acids. Trimming pared 4 bases from V and 4 bases from J, leaving 8 bases between. TCRdb used MiXCR to reprocess the 5' RACE reads, holding one entry per CDR3 protein. The sample contains around 250,000 distinct CDR3 sequences, around 15% of which appear only once. The TCR sequence derives from a man aged 18 to 29 who had mild COVID-19 (a few samples of this study predate the infection). Cell type and time point are not known. Sequenced: PBMCs or a T cell subset sorted from them (not recorded which). The chain couples TRBV12-3 or TRBV12-4 to TRBJ1-5; D gene unclear. The DNA of the CDR3 is TGTGCCAGCAGTTGGGAATTAAATCAGCCCCAGCATTTT. Translation gives CASSWELNQPQHF.